This T cell receptor beta chain was retrieved from a study of graft-versus-host responses after intestinal transplantation. Study at large: Grafts were multivisceral, liver-intestinal, or isolated intestinal. Induction with anti-thymocyte globulin, then tacrolimus and steroids for around three years, was given to all recipients. Broader study findings: Within the allografts of patients who had graft-donor T cell macrochimerism, graft-versus-host to host-versus-graft clonal ratios were high. GvH clones were found in recipient marrow; some appeared first in ileum or blood.

This table comes from immunoSEQ multiplex PCR, and its TCRdb copy is limited to in-frame clones, with some not included. The sample has approximately 81,000 clones, more than 75% seen once. Losses at the gene ends were 2 bases for V and 4 bases for J; bases not matched to a gene: 8. The CDR3 has 16 residues. Germline assignment: CDR1 MDHEN and CDR2 SYDVKM. Comments on this clone: The target antigen is unknown.

The source of this sequence is a human donor who was the organ donor for an intestinal transplant. The sequences come from unstimulated CD8+ T cells sorted from spleen or lymph node cells, collected before transplant. The chain employs TRBV28 and TRBJ2-7; 10 bases are a match to TRBD1. This CDR3 is CASSLRGQGLGYEQYF. DNA of the CDR3: TGTGCCAGCAGTTTAAGGGGACAGGGGTTGGGATACGAGCAGTACTTC.